Included here is one T cell receptor (beta chain) sequence, with context. The antigen is not known. Mismatch with germline at one junction end may stem from a read error. The data were produced by immunoSEQ multiplex PCR, yet TCRdb's version contains in-frame clones alone and is incomplete. The sample gives 40,000 or so clones, over 80% of which show up once; roughly 9% is in the top ten. These data are taken from a study of PD-1 blockade in classical Hodgkin lymphoma. Broader study findings: Newly diagnosed and completely responding patients shared comparable baseline diversity. Initiation of nivolumab under 1 year after ASCT led to exclusion of patients. Relapsed/refractory patients reportedly had the lowest baseline TCR diversity, below newly diagnosed patients, who were below healthy donors.

Each of the patients experienced relapse following autologous stem cell transplantation, and their brentuximab vedotin exposure differed. Under best response, outcomes were complete response, partial response or progressive disease. The material was peripheral blood mononuclear cells (PBMCs), obtained at baseline. This receptor was taken from a human donor with classical Hodgkin lymphoma.

The CDR3 coding sequence is TGTGCTAGCAGCCCGTTAGCGGGGGGGCCGCCAGATACGCAGTATTTT. The encoded protein is CASSPLAGGPPDTQYF. J is TRBJ2-3 and V is TRBV7-7, with 11 positions matching TRBD2. CDR1 is SSHAT and CDR2 is FNYEAQ in the germline V gene (reference sequence). This CDR3 spans 16 amino acids.